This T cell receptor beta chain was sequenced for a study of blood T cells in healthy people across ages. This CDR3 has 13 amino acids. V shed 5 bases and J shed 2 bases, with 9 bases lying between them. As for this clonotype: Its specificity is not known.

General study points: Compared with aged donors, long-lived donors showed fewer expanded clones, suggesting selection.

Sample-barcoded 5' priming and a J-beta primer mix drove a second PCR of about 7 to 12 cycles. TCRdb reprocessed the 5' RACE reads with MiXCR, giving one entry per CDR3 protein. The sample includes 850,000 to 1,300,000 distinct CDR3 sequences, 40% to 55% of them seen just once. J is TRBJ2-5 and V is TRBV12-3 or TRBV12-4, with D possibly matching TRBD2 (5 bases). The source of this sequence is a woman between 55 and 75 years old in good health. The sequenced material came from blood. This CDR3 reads CASSALEQETQYF. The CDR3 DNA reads TGTGCCAGCAGTGCACTAGAACAAGAGACCCAGTACTTC.